The 28 T cell receptor beta chains below come from one sample, sequenced in a study of OX40 agonist ivuxolimab in advanced cancers. The method was immunoSEQ multiplex PCR; TCRdb's version includes in-frame clones alone and lacks a portion of them. The sample yields roughly 80,000 clones, around 80% seen once. Sequenced material: CD4+ or CD8+ T cells sorted from blood, taken in a trial of the OX40 agonist ivuxolimab. These receptors were collected from an adult with an advanced solid tumor such as melanoma, head and neck, liver or kidney cancer.

The rearrangement joins TRBV27 to TRBJ1-6, with 8 bases matching TRBD1. This CDR3 has 18 amino acids. The ends lost 5 bases at V and 9 bases at J; junction bases unmatched: 18. CDR1 is MNHEY, CDR2 SMNVEV, per germline (reference sequence). This chain's CDR3 is CASSNWSPRTGISSPLHF. The CDR3 coding sequence is TGTGCCAGCAGTAACTGGTCCCCAAGGACAGGGATTTCTTCACCCCTCCACTTT.

The chain uses TRBV19 and TRBJ1-5; no reliable D call. Between the trimmed V and J ends, which lost 7 bases and 7 bases, there was a span of 20 bases. The length of the CDR3 is 15 residues. From germline, CDR1 is LNHDA and CDR2 SQIVND (reference sequence). The CDR3 nucleotides read TGTGCCAGTACCAGATCGGCGGGTTTAGGACAGCCCCAGCATTTT. Translated, it gives CASTRSAGLGQPQHF.

The chain links TRBV11-1 to TRBJ2-1, with D possibly being TRBD2 (5 bases). Germline V lookup: CDR1 SGHAT, CDR2 FQDESV (reference sequence). The length of the CDR3 is 15 residues. Deletions cut 0 bases from V and 4 bases from J, with 10 bases between. CDR3 DNA sequence: TGTGCCAGCAGCTTAGCCCCAACGGGATACAATGAGCAGTTCTTC. Translated: CASSLAPTGYNEQFF.

This clone turned up a few times. This chain joins TRBV6-4 and TRBJ2-6, with D possibly being TRBD1 or TRBD2 (5 bases each). CDR3 size: 15 residues. Trimming pared 0 bases from V and 3 bases from J, leaving 6 bases between. In germline, CDR1 is MRHNA, CDR2 SNTAGT. The CDR3 coding sequence is TGTGCCAGCAGTGACTCGGGGGTTGGGGCCAACGTCCTGACTTTC. It encodes CASSDSGVGANVLTF.

The rearrangement joins TRBV4-3 to TRBJ2-1; a possible D gene is TRBD2 (6 bases). Germline V gene sequence: CDR1 LGHNA, CDR2 YSLEER. The CDR3 has 15 residues. V shed 1 base and J shed 4 bases, with 11 bases lying between them. CDR3 sequence: CASSQGDGGYNEQFF. CDR3 coding DNA: TGCGCCAGCAGCCAAGGAGACGGGGGATACAATGAGCAGTTCTTC.

This chain uses TRBV19 with TRBJ2-7, with D possibly TRBD1 on 6 matching bases. V shed 5 bases and J shed 6 bases, with 20 bases lying between them. The germline V gene encodes CDR1 LNHDA and CDR2 SQIVND (reference sequence). The CDR3 runs to 15 residues. CDR3 protein: CASSLTGMEEGEQYF. The CDR3 region has the DNA TGTGCCAGTAGTCTAACAGGGATGGAGGAAGGCGAGCAGTACTTC.

V and J are TRBV6-6 and TRBJ1-3; 7 bases fit TRBD1. Trimming cost V 10 bases and J 4 bases; bases outside gene matches: 7. There are 13 residues in the CDR3. Germline V gene lookup returns CDR1 MNHNY and CDR2 SVGAGI (reference sequence). CDR3 DNA: TGTGCCACCTCCCAGGGGGTCGGAAACACCATATATTTT. Its translation: CATSQGVGNTIYF.

This clone was observed a handful of times. The V gene is TRBV7-9, the J gene TRBJ1-2; D gene unclear. CDR3 length: 14 amino acids. Trimming left V 3 bases short and J 2 bases short, with 10 bases between. The germline V gene encodes CDR1 SEHNR and CDR2 FQNEAQ (reference sequence). CDR3: CASSFYAGNYGYTF. CDR3 DNA: TGTGCCAGCAGCTTTTACGCAGGAAACTATGGCTACACCTTC. Supplemented by reference TRBV7-9 and TRBJ1-2, the full variable domain reads DTGVSQNPRHKITKRGQNVTFRCDPISEHNRLYWYRQTLGQGPEFLTYFQNEAQLEKSRLLSDRFSAERPKGSFSTLEIQRTEQGDSAMYLCASSFYAGNYGYTFGSGTRLTVV.

The chain couples TRBV7-8 to TRBJ2-7; D gene uncertain. Germline assignment: CDR1 SGHVS and CDR2 FQNEAQ. V lost 5 bases, J lost 1 base, and 9 bases lay in between. The CDR3 is 13 amino acids. This CDR3 is CASSIGPSYEQYF. The CDR3 DNA is TGTGCCAGCAGCATTGGACCTTCCTACGAGCAGTACTTC.

The gene calls are TRBV10-3 and TRBJ1-5; weak D call: TRBD1 (5 bases). V was trimmed by 3 bases and J by 7 bases, leaving 13 bases between them. The CDR3 is 14 residues long. In germline, CDR1 is ENHRY, CDR2 SYGVKD. In DNA, the CDR3 is TGTGCCATCAGTGAAGCGCAGGGCGGGCAGCCCCAGCATTTT. It specifies CAISEAQGGQPQHF.

V is TRBV18 and J is TRBJ2-7; 10 positions match TRBD2. In germline, CDR1 is KGHSH, CDR2 LQKENI. The CDR3 has 18 residues. Losses at the gene ends were 2 bases for V and 0 bases for J; bases not matched to a gene: 10. CDR3 bases: TGTGCCAGCTCACCAGTAGGAGCTAGCGGGAGTTTCTCCTACGAGCAGTACTTC. Its protein is CASSPVGASGSFSYEQYF.

The chain carries TRBV5-4 and TRBJ2-2; maybe TRBD1 (6 bases). The CDR3 runs 13 residues. Germline values: CDR1 SGHNT, CDR2 YYREEE (reference sequence). The V end lost 4 bases, the J end lost 6 bases, and 10 bases lay between the germline ends. The CDR3 region is CASSIQGAGELFF. The CDR3 nucleotides are TGTGCCAGCAGCATACAGGGAGCCGGGGAGCTGTTTTTT.

The chain employs TRBV7-3 and TRBJ2-3; no clear D. Germline V lookup: CDR1 SGHTA, CDR2 FQGTGA. V lost 5 bases and J lost 1, with 13 bases in between. CDR3 size: 15 residues. For the CDR3, the DNA is TGTGCCAGCAGCGCAGCCTCCCAGGGCACAGATACGCAGTATTTT. Translating gives CASSAASQGTDTQYF.

This chain links TRBV5-1 with TRBJ2-5; 9 nucleotides agree with TRBD2. J lost 4 bases, V lost 4 bases, and 5 bases had no gene match. CDR1 and CDR2 from the germline V gene are SGHRS and YFSETQ. The CDR3 loop spans 14 amino acids. CDR3: CASSAAGGGETQYF. Written as DNA, the CDR3 is TGCGCCAGCAGCGCAGCGGGGGGAGGAGAGACCCAGTACTTC.

The genes are TRBV2 and TRBJ2-1; TRBD2 matches at 16 bases. Germline trimming cut 6 bases from V and 5 bases from J; bases unmatched to any gene: 13. There are 19 residues in the CDR3. Per germline, CDR1 SNHLY and CDR2 FYNNEI. The CDR3 region has the DNA TGTGCCAGCAGCGTGTTGGAGGGACTAGCGGGAGGGCCCCACAATGAGCAGTTCTTC. Encoded protein: CASSVLEGLAGGPHNEQFF.

The rearrangement uses TRBV6-1 and TRBJ2-7, with D perhaps TRBD1 (6 bases). The CDR3 spans 15 residues. V lost 3 bases and J 7 bases, leaving 19 bases between the germline ends. CDR1 and CDR2 from the germline V gene are MNHNS and SASEGT. CDR3 bases: TGTGCCAGCAGTGACTGGACAGCCTGGTTTGGAGAGCAGTACGTC. Protein sequence: CASSDWTAWFGEQYV.

The rearrangement joins TRBV19 to TRBJ1-5; possibly TRBD1 for D (5 bases). The CDR3 length is 17 residues. CDR1 LNHDA and CDR2 SQIVND come from the germline V gene (reference sequence). The V end lost 7 bases, the J end lost 2 bases, and 21 bases lay between the germline ends. CDR3 loop: CASTLATGARGNQPQHF. The DNA for the CDR3 is TGTGCCAGTACTTTAGCCACCGGGGCCAGGGGCAATCAGCCCCAGCATTTT.

The chain uses TRBV7-8 and TRBJ1-2; no clear D. The germline V gene has CDR1 SGHVS and CDR2 FQNEAQ. Trimming took 2 bases from V and 6 from J, leaving 16 bases between them. The CDR3 is 15 residues long. Here the CDR3 reads CASSLQARQPNGYTF. The CDR3 DNA follows: TGTGCCAGCAGCTTACAGGCTCGGCAGCCCAATGGCTACACCTTC.

The chain combines TRBV5-1 with TRBJ2-7; D perhaps matches TRBD2 (5 bases). V was pared by 0 bases and J by 5 bases, with 9 bases between. In germline, CDR1 is SGHRS, CDR2 YFSETQ. CDR3 length: 13 residues. In nucleotides, the CDR3 is TGCGCCAGCAGCTTGGAAACCGGGGACGAGCAGTACTTC. It encodes CASSLETGDEQYF.

The rearrangement joins TRBV19 to TRBJ1-2; TRBD1 aligns across 10 bases. J lost 6 bases, V lost 3 bases, and 7 bases had no gene match. The CDR3 has 15 amino acids. The germline CDR1 and CDR2 sequences are LNHDA and SQIVND (reference sequence). In nucleotides, the CDR3 is TGTGCCAGTAGTATTACTGGGACAGGGGTTAATGGCTACACCTTC. Translated: CASSITGTGVNGYTF. Full variable domain (outside the CDR3, taken from reference TRBV19 and TRBJ1-2): DGGITQSPKYLFRKEGQNVTLSCEQNLNHDAMYWYRQDPGQGLRLIYYSQIVNDFQKGDIAEGYSVSREKKESFPLTVTSAQKNPTAFYLCASSITGTGVNGYTFGSGTRLTVV.

This chain connects TRBV19 to TRBJ2-2; TRBD1 agrees at 7 bases. CDR3 length: 18 residues. Germline loops: CDR1 LNHDA, CDR2 SQIVND (reference sequence). The V gene end was trimmed by 6 bases and the J gene end by 0 bases; junction bases not matched to a gene: 13. The CDR3 DNA reads as TGTGCCAGTAGCATCAGGGCCCCGGGACAGACGAACACCGGGGAGCTGTTTTTT. As protein: CASSIRAPGQTNTGELFF.

Here the CDR3 DNA reads TGCGCCAGCAACCATGGACAGGGCACCGGGGAGCTGTTTTTT. It is translated as CASNHGQGTGELFF. V gene TRBV5-1 combines with J gene TRBJ2-2; 8 nucleotides agree with TRBD1. V shed 6 bases and J 4 bases; nucleotides not matched to a gene: 5. This CDR3 region has 14 residues. Per the germline V gene, CDR1 is SGHRS and CDR2 is YFSETQ.

The CDR3 DNA is TGTGCCAGCAGTGGGGACAGCTTCTATGGCTACACCTTC. Translation gives CASSGDSFYGYTF. The genes are TRBV6-4 and TRBJ1-2; 7 nucleotides line up with TRBD1. V lost 4 bases and J lost 4; bases outside the gene matches: 3. Germline values: CDR1 MRHNA, CDR2 SNTAGT. This CDR3 has 13 amino acids.

The rearrangement uses TRBV7-3 and TRBJ2-5, with D tentatively TRBD2 (5 bases). CDR3 length equals 15 residues. Trimming removed 5 bases from V and 2 bases from J, with 15 bases in between. Germline CDR1 and CDR2: SGHTA and FQGTGA. The CDR3 DNA reads as TGTGCCAGCAGCACCCGGGGTAGCGCACAAGAGACCCAGTACTTC. Residues: CASSTRGSAQETQYF.

This clone occurred once. This sequence joins TRBV27 and TRBJ2-3, with D tentatively TRBD2 (6 bases). The germline gives CDR1 MNHEY, CDR2 SMNVEV (reference sequence). There are 13 residues in the CDR3. The V end lost 4 bases, the J end lost 10 bases, and 15 bases lay between the germline ends. DNA for the CDR3: TGTGCCAGCAGTTCCCAGACTAGTTTCCCGCAGTATTTT. Its translation is CASSSQTSFPQYF.

This sequence joins TRBV28 and TRBJ2-1; the D gene is possibly TRBD1 (5 bases). CDR1 MDHEN and CDR2 SYDVKM come from the germline V gene. The length of the CDR3 is 14 residues. V was shortened by 3 bases and J by 5 bases, with 11 bases between the two germline ends. CDR3 DNA sequence: TGTGCCAGCAGTTTTGAACAGGAACACAATGAGCAGTTCTTC. Translation: CASSFEQEHNEQFF.

The chain links TRBV4-3 to TRBJ2-3, with D uncertain. Germline CDR1 LGHNA, CDR2 YSLEER. The CDR3 contains 13 residues. Trimming left V 5 bases short and J 1 base short, with 7 bases between. The CDR3: CASSREGTDTQYF. The DNA for the CDR3 is TGCGCCAGCAGCAGAGAGGGCACAGATACGCAGTATTTT.

The V call is TRBV7-2, the J call TRBJ2-1; TRBD1 is a possible D gene (5 bases). V lost 5 bases to trimming and J lost 3 bases, with 8 bases between them. The CDR3 consists of 13 residues. CDR1 SGHTA and CDR2 FQGNSA come from the germline V gene. CDR3 loop: CASSQTVYNEQFF. The CDR3 region has the DNA TGTGCCAGCAGCCAGACAGTCTACAATGAGCAGTTCTTC.